Below, 9 T cell receptor beta chains from the same sample are listed, as sequenced in a study of CD8 T cells in ankylosing spondylitis. Overall study results and limits: Seemingly distinctive of ankylosing spondylitis blood was a TCR beta motif formed by eight highly homologous variants.

TCRdb re-called the 5' RACE reads with MiXCR, one entry per CDR3 protein. The sample has approximately 500,000 distinct CDR3 sequences, 12% seen once; the top ten hold 6.8%. No antigen has been identified for these receptors. The source material was blood, either unsorted or a sorted T cell fraction (not recorded which). The receptors stem from a male donor with ankylosing spondylitis.

The V gene is TRBV5-1, the J gene TRBJ2-1; 9 positions match TRBD2. The CDR3 is made up of 16 amino acids. With V trimmed by 2 bases and J by 4 bases, 7 bases remained unmatched. The germline CDR1 and CDR2 sequences are SGHRS and YFSETQ. The CDR3: CASSLGGTSPYNEQFF. The CDR3 DNA reads as TGCGCCAGCAGCTTAGGCGGGACTAGCCCTTACAATGAGCAGTTCTTC. Based on the CDR3 plus reference TRBV5-1 and TRBJ2-1, the full variable domain is KAGVTQTPRYLIKTRGQQVTLSCSPISGHRSVSWYQQTPGQGLQFLFEYFSETQRNKGNFPGRFSGRQFSNSRSEMNVSTLELGDSALYLCASSLGGTSPYNEQFFGPGTRLTVL.

This clonotype was seen more than once but under ten times. This sequence joins TRBV4-1 and TRBJ2-1; possibly TRBD2 for D (6 bases). The CDR3 runs 14 residues. Germline V gene data show CDR1 as MGHRA and CDR2 as YSYEKL. The ends were cut back, 5 bases at V and 7 bases at J, with 15 bases in the middle. The CDR3, as DNA: TGCGCCAGCAGCTCTCACGGCGGGATGAATGAGCAGTTCTTC. Protein: CASSSHGGMNEQFF.

This clonotype was observed many times. The chain carries TRBV5-1 and TRBJ2-1; 10 nucleotides align to TRBD2. CDR1 SGHRS and CDR2 YFSETQ come from the germline V gene. The CDR3 contains 15 residues. J was trimmed by 8 bases and V by 2 bases; bases with no gene match: 7. Here the CDR3 DNA reads TGCGCCAGCAGCTTCCCTCTAGCGGGAGTGGATGAGCAGTTCTTC. Translating gives CASSFPLAGVDEQFF.

This clonotype showed up just a few times. The chain recombines TRBV20-1 with TRBJ2-2; maybe TRBD1 (5 bases). The CDR3 is 14 residues long. V lost 4 bases to trimming and J lost 6 bases, with 15 bases between them. CDR1 is DFQATT, CDR2 SNEGSKA, per germline (reference sequence). CDR3 nucleotides: TGCAGTGCTACAGGGCCTGCGATAGCCGGGGAGCTGTTTTTT. Its protein product is CSATGPAIAGELFF.

A few counts support this clonotype. V and J are TRBV2 and TRBJ1-2; D remains unclear. Germline CDR1 is SNHLY and CDR2 is FYNNEI. Trimming removed 0 bases at V and 2 bases at J, with 7 bases between. The CDR3 has 14 amino acids. The CDR3 is CASSEASNNYGYTF. CDR3 sequence (DNA): TGTGCCAGCAGTGAAGCGAGTAACAACTATGGCTACACCTTC.

In this sample, this clonotype turned up a few times. This chain links TRBV7-9 with TRBJ1-3; no reliable D call. CDR1 is SEHNR and CDR2 is FQNEAQ in the germline V gene (reference sequence). This CDR3 is 15 amino acids long. The germline V and J ends were trimmed by 1 base and 2 bases, with 9 bases remaining between them. For the CDR3, the DNA is TGTGCCAGCAGCTTAGATTTGGGAACTGGAAACACCATATATTTT. Encoded protein: CASSLDLGTGNTIYF.

The CDR3 DNA reads TGTGCCAGCAGCTTGGGGTTTGTGGTCTTATTATCCAATGAGCAGTTCTTC. Encoded protein: CASSLGFVVLLSNEQFF. V and J are TRBV5-6 and TRBJ2-1; D gene ambiguous. Germline CDR1 reads SGHDT; CDR2 reads YYEEEE. Trimming took 0 bases from V and 6 from J, leaving 19 bases between them. The CDR3 loop spans 17 amino acids.

This clonotype was seen more than once but under ten times. This rearrangement joins TRBV20-1 to TRBJ2-2; perhaps TRBD2 as D (5 bases). The CDR3 contains 14 residues. The V and J ends lost 5 bases and 8 bases respectively, with 18 bases between them. The germline gives CDR1 DFQATT, CDR2 SNEGSKA (reference sequence). CDR3 DNA sequence: TGCAGTGCTCTTTTAGAACCCGAGGGTGGGGAGCTGTTTTTT. It encodes CSALLEPEGGELFF.

This clonotype was observed many times. V and J are TRBV5-1 and TRBJ2-7, with D unclear. V lost 0 bases and J lost 0, with 10 bases in between. Germline V gene sequence: CDR1 SGHRS, CDR2 YFSETQ. The CDR3 consists of 15 residues. The CDR3 region has the DNA TGCGCCAGCAGCTTGGCTCCGGAAAGCTCCTACGAGCAGTACTTC. Amino acids: CASSLAPESSYEQYF. Using reference TRBV5-1 and TRBJ2-7 for the parts outside the CDR3, the full variable domain is KAGVTQTPRYLIKTRGQQVTLSCSPISGHRSVSWYQQTPGQGLQFLFEYFSETQRNKGNFPGRFSGRQFSNSRSEMNVSTLELGDSALYLCASSLAPESSYEQYFGPGTRLTVT.